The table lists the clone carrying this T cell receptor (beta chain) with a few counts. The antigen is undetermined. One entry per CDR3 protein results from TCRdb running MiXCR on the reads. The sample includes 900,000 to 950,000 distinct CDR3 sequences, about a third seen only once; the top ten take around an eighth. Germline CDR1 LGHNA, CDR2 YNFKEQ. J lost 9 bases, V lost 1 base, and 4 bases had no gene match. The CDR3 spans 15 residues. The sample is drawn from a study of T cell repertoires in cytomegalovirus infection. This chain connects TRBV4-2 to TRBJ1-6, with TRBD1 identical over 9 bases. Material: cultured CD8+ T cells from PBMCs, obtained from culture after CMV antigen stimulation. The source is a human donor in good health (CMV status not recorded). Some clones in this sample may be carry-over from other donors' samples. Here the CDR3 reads CASSQGDRVASPLHF. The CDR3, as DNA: TGTGCCAGCAGCCAAGGGGACAGGGTGGCTTCACCCCTCCACTTT.